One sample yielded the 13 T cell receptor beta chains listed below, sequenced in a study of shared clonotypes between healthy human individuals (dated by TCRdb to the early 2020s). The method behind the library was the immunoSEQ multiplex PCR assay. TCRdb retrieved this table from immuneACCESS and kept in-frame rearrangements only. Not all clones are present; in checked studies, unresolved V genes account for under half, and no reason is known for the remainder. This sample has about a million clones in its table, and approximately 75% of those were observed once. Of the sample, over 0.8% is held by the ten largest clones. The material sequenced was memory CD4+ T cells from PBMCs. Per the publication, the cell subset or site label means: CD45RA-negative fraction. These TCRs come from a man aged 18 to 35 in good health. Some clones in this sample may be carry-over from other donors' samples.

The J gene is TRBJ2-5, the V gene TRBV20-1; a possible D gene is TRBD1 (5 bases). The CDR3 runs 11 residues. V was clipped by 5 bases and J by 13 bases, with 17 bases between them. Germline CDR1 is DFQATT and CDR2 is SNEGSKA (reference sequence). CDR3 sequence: CSAQVQGRAYF. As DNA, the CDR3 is TGCAGTGCTCAAGTCCAGGGCCGGGCGTACTTC.

This CDR3 is CASRRTGGYEQYF. CDR3 nucleotide sequence: TGTGCCAGCCGCAGGACAGGGGGCTACGAGCAGTACTTC. This rearrangement joins TRBV5-8 to TRBJ2-7, with 10 bases matching TRBD1. Trimming removed 7 bases from V and 3 bases from J; junction bases left unmatched: 4. The CDR3 runs 13 residues. Germline CDR1 and CDR2: SGHTS and YDEGEE. Full variable domain (remainder filled in from reference TRBV5-8 and TRBJ2-7): EAGVTQSPTHLIKTRGQQATLRCSPISGHTSVYWYQQALGLGLQFLLWYDEGEERNRGNFPPRFSGRQFPNYSSELNVNALELEDSALYLCASRRTGGYEQYFGPGTRLTVT.

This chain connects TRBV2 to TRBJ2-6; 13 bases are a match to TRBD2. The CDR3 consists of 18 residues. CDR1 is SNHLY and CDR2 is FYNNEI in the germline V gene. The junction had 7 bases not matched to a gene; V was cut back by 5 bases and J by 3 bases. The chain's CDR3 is CASSYRLAGGYGANVLTF. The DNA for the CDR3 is TGTGCCAGCAGTTACCGACTAGCGGGAGGATATGGGGCCAACGTCCTGACTTTC.

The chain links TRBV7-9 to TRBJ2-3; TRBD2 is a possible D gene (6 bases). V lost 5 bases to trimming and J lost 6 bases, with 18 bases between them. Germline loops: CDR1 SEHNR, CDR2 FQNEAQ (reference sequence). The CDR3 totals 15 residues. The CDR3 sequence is CASSQGAGGKDTQYF. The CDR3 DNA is TGTGCCAGCAGCCAAGGGGCTGGCGGGAAGGATACGCAGTATTTT.

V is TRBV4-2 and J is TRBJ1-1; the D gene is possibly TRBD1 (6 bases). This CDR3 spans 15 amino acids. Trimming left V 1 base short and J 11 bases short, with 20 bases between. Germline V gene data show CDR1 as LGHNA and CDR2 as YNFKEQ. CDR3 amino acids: CASSQVKTGRDLAFF. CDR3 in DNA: TGTGCCAGCAGCCAAGTTAAAACAGGGAGGGATTTGGCTTTCTTT.

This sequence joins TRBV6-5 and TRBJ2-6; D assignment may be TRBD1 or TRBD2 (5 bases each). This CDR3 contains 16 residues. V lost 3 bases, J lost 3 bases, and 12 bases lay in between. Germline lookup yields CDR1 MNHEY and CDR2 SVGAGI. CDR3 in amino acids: CASSYSPGRGANVLTF. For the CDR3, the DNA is TGTGCCAGCAGTTATTCCCCGGGGCGTGGGGCCAACGTCCTGACTTTC.

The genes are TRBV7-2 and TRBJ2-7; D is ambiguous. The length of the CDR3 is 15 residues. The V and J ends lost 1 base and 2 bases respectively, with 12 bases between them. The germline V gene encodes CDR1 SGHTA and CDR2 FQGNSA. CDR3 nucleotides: TGTGCCAGCAGCTTAGGCCCGTTCGAGACCTACGAGCAGTACTTC. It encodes CASSLGPFETYEQYF.

The CDR3 DNA follows: TGCGCCAGCAGCCCAGGGGGGAACTCTGGAAACACCATATATTTT. Amino acids: CASSPGGNSGNTIYF. The chain combines TRBV5-1 with TRBJ1-3; TRBD1 matches 7 bases. Germline V gene sequence: CDR1 SGHRS, CDR2 YFSETQ. The trim removed 4 bases at V and 0 bases at J, leaving 4 bases unmatched. The CDR3 is made up of 15 amino acids. The whole variable domain, filled in from reference TRBV5-1 and TRBJ1-3, reads KAGVTQTPRYLIKTRGQQVTLSCSPISGHRSVSWYQQTPGQGLQFLFEYFSETQRNKGNFPGRFSGRQFSNSRSEMNVSTLELGDSALYLCASSPGGNSGNTIYFGEGSWLTVV.

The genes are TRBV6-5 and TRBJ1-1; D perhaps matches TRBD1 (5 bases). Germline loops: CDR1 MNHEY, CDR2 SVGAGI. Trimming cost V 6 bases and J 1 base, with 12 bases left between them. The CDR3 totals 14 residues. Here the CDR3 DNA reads TGTGCCAGCAGAGAGGGGTTCCGGAACACTGAAGCTTTCTTT. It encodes CASREGFRNTEAFF.

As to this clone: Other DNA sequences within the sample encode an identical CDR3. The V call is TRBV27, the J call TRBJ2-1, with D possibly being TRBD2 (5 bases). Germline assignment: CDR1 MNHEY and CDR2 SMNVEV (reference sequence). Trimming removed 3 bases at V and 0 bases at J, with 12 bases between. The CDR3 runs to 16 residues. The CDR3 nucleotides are TGTGCCAGCAGTTTGGGCGGGCTAAGCTCCTACAATGAGCAGTTCTTC. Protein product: CASSLGGLSSYNEQFF.

In nucleotides, the CDR3 is TGTGCCAGCAGGACAGTGTGGAACACCGGGGAGCTGTTTTTT. It encodes CASRTVWNTGELFF. The chain joins TRBV6-1 to TRBJ2-2, with D tentatively TRBD1 (5 bases). This CDR3 spans 14 amino acids. Germline CDR1 is MNHNS and CDR2 is SASEGT. V was shortened by 6 bases and J by 1 base, with 9 bases between the two germline ends.

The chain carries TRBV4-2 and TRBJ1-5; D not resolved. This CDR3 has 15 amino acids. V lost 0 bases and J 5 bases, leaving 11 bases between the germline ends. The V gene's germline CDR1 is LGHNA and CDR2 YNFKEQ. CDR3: CASSQDGRRDQPQHF. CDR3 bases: TGTGCCAGCAGCCAAGACGGACGCAGAGATCAGCCCCAGCATTTT.

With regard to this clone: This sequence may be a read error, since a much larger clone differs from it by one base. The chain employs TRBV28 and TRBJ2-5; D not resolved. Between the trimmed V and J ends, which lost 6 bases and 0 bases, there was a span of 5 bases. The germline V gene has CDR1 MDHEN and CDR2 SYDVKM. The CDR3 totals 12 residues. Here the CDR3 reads CASRRDQETQYF. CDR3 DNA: TGTGCCAGCAGAAGGGACCAAGAGACCCAGTACTTC.